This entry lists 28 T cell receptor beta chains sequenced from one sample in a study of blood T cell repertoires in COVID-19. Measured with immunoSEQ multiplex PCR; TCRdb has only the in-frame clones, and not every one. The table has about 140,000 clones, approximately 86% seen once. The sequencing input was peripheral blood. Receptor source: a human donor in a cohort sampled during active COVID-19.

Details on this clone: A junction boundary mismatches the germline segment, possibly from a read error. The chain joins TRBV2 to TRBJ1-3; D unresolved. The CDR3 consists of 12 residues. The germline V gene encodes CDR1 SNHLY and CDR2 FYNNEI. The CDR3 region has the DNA TGTGCCAGGAGTGAAGTAGGAAACACCATATATTTT. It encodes CARSEVGNTIYF.

The CDR3 nucleotides are TGTGCCAGCAGCTTGGGGAGCTCCGGGAACACCATATATTTT. Translating gives CASSLGSSGNTIYF. The chain employs TRBV5-4 and TRBJ1-3; D gene unclear. V was trimmed by 0 bases and J by 7 bases, leaving 11 bases between them. This CDR3 comprises 14 residues. CDR1 SGHNT and CDR2 YYREEE come from the germline V gene (reference sequence).

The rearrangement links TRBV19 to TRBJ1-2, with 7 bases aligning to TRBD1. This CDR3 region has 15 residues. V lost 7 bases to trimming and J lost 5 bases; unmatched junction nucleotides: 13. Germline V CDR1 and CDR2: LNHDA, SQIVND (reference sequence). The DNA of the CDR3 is TGTGCCAGTACCAACCCACCTCCGGGACAGTATGGCTACACCTTC. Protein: CASTNPPPGQYGYTF.

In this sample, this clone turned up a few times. CDR3 sequence reads: CASRPGGTNTGELFF. CDR3 DNA: TGTGCCAGCAGACCGGGGGGAACAAACACCGGGGAGCTGTTTTTT. The V call is TRBV7-3, the J call TRBJ2-2; 7 positions agree with TRBD2. The CDR3 spans 15 residues. V shed 6 bases, J shed 2 bases, and the junction held 6 bases outside the gene matches. From germline, CDR1 is SGHTA and CDR2 FQGTGA.

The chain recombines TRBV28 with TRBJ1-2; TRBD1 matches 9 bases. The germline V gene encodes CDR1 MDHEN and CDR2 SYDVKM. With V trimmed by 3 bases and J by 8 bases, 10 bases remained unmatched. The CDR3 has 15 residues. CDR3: CASSFTGGGVGGYTF. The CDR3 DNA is TGTGCCAGCAGTTTTACAGGGGGCGGCGTGGGCGGCTACACCTTC.

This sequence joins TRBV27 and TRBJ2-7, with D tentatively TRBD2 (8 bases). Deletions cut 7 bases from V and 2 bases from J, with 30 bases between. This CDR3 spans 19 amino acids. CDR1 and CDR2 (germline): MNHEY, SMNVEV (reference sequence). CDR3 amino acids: CASTTPGQPSERGTYEQYF. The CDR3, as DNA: TGTGCCAGCACTACCCCGGGACAGCCTTCTGAGCGGGGGACCTACGAGCAGTACTTC.

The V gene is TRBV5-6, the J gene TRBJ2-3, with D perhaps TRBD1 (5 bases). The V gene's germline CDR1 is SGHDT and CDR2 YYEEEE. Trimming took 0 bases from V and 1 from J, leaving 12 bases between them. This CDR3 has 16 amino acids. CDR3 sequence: CASSLATASGTDTQYF. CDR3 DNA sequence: TGTGCCAGCAGCTTGGCGACAGCCTCTGGCACAGATACGCAGTATTTT. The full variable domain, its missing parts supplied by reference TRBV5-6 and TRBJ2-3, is DAGVTQSPTHLIKTRGQQVTLRCSPKSGHDTVSWYQQALGQGPQFIFQYYEEEERQRGNFPDRFSGHQFPNYSSELNVNALLLGDSALYLCASSLATASGTDTQYFGPGTRLTVL.

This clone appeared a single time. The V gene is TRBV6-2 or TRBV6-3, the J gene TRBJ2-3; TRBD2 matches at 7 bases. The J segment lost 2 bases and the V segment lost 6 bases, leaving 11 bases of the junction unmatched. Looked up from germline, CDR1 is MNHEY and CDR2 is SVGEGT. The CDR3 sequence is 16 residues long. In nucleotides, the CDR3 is TGTGCCAGCAGCCCCGGGACTACCCAATCCACAGATACGCAGTATTTT. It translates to CASSPGTTQSTDTQYF.

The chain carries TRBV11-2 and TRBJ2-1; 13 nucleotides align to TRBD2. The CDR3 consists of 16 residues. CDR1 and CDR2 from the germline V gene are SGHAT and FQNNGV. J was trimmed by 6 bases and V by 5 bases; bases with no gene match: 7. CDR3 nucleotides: TGTGCCAGCAGCCTCGGGACTAGCGGGGCCCTCAATGAGCAGTTCTTC. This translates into CASSLGTSGALNEQFF.

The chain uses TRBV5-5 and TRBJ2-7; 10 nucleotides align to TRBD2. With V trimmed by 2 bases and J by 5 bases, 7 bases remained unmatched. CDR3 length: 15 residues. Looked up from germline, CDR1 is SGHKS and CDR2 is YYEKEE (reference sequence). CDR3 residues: CASSLAGGPGHEQYF. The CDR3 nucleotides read TGTGCCAGCAGCTTAGCGGGAGGGCCCGGACACGAGCAGTACTTC.

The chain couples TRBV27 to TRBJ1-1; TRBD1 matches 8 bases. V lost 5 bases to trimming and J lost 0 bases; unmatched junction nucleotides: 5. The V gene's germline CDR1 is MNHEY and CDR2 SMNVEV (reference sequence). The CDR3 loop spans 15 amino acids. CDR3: CASSPDRGLNTEAFF. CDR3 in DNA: TGTGCCAGCAGTCCCGACAGGGGTTTGAACACTGAAGCTTTCTTT.

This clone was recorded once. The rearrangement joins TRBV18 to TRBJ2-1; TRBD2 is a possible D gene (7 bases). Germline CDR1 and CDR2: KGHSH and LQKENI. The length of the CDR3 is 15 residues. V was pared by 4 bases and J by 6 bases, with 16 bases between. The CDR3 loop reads CASSRRGGPSNEQFF. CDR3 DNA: TGTGCCAGCTCACGGAGGGGGGGCCCATCCAATGAGCAGTTCTTC.

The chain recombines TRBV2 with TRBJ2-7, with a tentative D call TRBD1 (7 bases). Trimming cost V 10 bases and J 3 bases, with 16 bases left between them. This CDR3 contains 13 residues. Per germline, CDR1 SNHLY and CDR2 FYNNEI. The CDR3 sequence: CAIGQEGLYEQYF. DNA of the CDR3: TGTGCCATCGGACAGGAGGGCCTCTACGAGCAGTACTTC.

This chain's CDR3 is CASSPGLASYEQYF. In DNA form, the CDR3 reads TGTGCCAGCAGCCCGGGACTAGCCTCCTACGAGCAGTACTTC. The V call is TRBV2, the J call TRBJ2-7, with TRBD2 matching 9 bases. J gave up 0 bases and V 6 bases, and 3 bases lay outside the gene matches. The CDR3 spans 14 residues. The germline V gene has CDR1 SNHLY and CDR2 FYNNEI.

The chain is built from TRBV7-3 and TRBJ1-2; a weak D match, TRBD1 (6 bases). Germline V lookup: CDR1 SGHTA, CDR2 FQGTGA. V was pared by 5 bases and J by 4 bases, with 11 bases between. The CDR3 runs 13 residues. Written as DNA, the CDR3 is TGTGCCAGCAGCCCCCTAGGGGGCTATGGCTACACCTTC. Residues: CASSPLGGYGYTF.

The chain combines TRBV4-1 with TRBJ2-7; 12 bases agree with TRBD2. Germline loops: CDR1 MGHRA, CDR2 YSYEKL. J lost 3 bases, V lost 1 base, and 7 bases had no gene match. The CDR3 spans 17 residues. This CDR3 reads CASSQVSPSGGGYEQYF. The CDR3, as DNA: TGCGCCAGCAGCCAAGTTTCGCCTAGCGGGGGGGGCTACGAGCAGTACTTC.

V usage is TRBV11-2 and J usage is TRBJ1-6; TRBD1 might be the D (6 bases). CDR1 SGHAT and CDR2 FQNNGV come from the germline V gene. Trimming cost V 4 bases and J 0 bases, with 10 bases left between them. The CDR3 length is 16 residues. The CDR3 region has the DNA TGTGCCAGCAGCTCCACAGGGAGCTCCTATAATTCACCCCTCCACTTT. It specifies CASSSTGSSYNSPLHF.

The DNA of the CDR3 is TGTGCCAGCAGCGTAACCGGACAGGGAGGGACTGAAGCTTTCTTT. Protein sequence: CASSVTGQGGTEAFF. The gene calls are TRBV9 and TRBJ1-1; 8 nucleotides agree with TRBD1. Trimming at V came to 1 base and at J to 5 bases, leaving 7 bases not matched to a gene. Germline assignment: CDR1 SGDLS and CDR2 YYNGEE. The CDR3 totals 15 residues. Drawing the rest from reference TRBV9 and TRBJ1-1, the complete variable domain is DSGVTQTPKHLITATGQRVTLRCSPRSGDLSVYWYQQSLDQGLQFLIQYYNGEERAKGNILERFSAQQFPDLHSELNLSSLELGDSALYFCASSVTGQGGTEAFFGQGTRLTVV.

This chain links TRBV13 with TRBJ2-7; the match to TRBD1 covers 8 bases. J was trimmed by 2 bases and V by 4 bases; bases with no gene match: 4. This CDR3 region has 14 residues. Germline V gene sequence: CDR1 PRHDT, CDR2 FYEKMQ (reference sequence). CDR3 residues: CASSYGTGAYEQYF. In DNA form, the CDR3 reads TGTGCCAGCAGCTACGGGACAGGAGCCTACGAGCAGTACTTC.

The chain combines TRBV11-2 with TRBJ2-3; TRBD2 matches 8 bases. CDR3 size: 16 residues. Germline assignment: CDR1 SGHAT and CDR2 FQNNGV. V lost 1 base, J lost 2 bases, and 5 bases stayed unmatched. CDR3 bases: TGTGCCAGCAGCTTAGGGACTAGCTTTTCCACAGATACGCAGTATTTT. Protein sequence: CASSLGTSFSTDTQYF.

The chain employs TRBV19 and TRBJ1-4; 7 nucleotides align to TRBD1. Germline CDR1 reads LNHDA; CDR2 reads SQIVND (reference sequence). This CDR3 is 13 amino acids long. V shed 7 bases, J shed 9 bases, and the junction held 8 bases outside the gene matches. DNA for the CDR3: TGTGCCAGTAACCTAGGGGGCGCGCAAAAACTGTTTTTT. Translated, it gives CASNLGGAQKLFF. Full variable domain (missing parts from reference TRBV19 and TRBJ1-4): DGGITQSPKYLFRKEGQNVTLSCEQNLNHDAMYWYRQDPGQGLRLIYYSQIVNDFQKGDIAEGYSVSREKKESFPLTVTSAQKNPTAFYLCASNLGGAQKLFFGSGTQLSVL.

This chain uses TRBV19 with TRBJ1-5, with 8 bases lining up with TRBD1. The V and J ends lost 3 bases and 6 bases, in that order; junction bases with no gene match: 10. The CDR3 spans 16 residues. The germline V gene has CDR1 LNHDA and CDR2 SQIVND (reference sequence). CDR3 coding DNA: TGTGCCAGTAGTATTGGCAACAGGGGGTTAGGTCAGCCCCAGCATTTT. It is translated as CASSIGNRGLGQPQHF.

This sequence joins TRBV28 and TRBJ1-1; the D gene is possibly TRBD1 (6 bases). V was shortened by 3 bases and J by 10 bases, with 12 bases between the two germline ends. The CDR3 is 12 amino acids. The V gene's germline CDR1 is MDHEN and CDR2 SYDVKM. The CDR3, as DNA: TGTGCCAGCAGTTTGGGCAGCAGGGGAGCTTTCTTT. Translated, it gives CASSLGSRGAFF.

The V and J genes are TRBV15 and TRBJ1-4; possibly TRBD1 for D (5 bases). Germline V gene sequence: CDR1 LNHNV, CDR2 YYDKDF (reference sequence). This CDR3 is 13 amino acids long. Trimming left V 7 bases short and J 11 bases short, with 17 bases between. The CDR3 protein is CATTDGGEGKLFF. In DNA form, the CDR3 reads TGTGCCACCACCGACGGAGGGGAGGGGAAACTGTTTTTT.

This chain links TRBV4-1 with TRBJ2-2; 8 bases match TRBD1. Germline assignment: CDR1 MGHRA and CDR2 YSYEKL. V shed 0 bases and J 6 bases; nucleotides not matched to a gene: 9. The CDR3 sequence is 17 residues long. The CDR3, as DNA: TGCGCCAGCAGCCAAGATCGGCGGAACAGGGGGGCCGGGGAGCTGTTTTTT. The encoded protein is CASSQDRRNRGAGELFF.

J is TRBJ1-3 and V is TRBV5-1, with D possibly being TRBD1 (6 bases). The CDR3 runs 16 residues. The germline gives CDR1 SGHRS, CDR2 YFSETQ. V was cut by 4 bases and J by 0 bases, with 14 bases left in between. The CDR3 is CASSPGQQRSGNTIYF. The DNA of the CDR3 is TGCGCCAGCAGCCCGGGACAACAACGCTCTGGAAACACCATATATTTT.

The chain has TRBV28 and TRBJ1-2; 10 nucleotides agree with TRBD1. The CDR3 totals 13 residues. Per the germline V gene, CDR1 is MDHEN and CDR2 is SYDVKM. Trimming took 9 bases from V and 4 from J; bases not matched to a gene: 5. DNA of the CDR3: TGTGCCAGTGACAGGGGGCGCGGCTATGGCTACACCTTC. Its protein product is CASDRGRGYGYTF.

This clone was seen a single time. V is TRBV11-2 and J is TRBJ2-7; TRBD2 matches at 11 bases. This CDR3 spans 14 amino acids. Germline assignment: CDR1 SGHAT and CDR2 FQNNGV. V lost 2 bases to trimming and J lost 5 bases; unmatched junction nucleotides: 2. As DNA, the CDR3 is TGTGCCAGCAGCTTAATTAGCGGGGGGGACGAGCAGTACTTC. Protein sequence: CASSLISGGDEQYF.